This T cell receptor (beta chain) comes out of a study of Ad26.COV2.S vaccination and SARS-CoV-2 variants. The method was immunoSEQ multiplex PCR; TCRdb's version includes in-frame clones alone and lacks a portion of them. Among around 450,000 clones listed, 85% to 90% were seen once. The CDR3 totals 17 residues. Trimming took 5 bases from V and 0 from J, leaving 14 bases between them. Germline CDR1 reads SEHNR; CDR2 reads FQNEAQ (reference sequence). Treatment noted: around 19 received Ad26.COV2.S at low or high dose, single or two shots; 5 received placebo; per-sample allocation not given. Sampling happened 63 days after the first vaccine or placebo injection.

Sequenced material: peripheral blood, taken in a trial of Ad26.COV2.S vaccine versus placebo. The sequence was obtained from a person between 18 and 60 years old who received the Ad26.COV2.S COVID-19 vaccine or a placebo. This chain links TRBV7-9 with TRBJ1-6; D uncertain. This CDR3 reads CASSPGFIGSYNSPLHF. CDR3 DNA: TGTGCCAGCAGCCCCGGGTTTATTGGCTCCTATAATTCACCCCTCCACTTT. The complete variable domain, with remaining parts taken from reference TRBV7-9 and TRBJ1-6, reads DTGVSQNPRHKITKRGQNVTFRCDPISEHNRLYWYRQTLGQGPEFLTYFQNEAQLEKSRLLSDRFSAERPKGSFSTLEIQRTEQGDSAMYLCASSPGFIGSYNSPLHFGNGTRLTVT.